Shown below are 25 T cell receptor beta chains from a single sample sequenced in a study of T-cell reconstitution after alpha-beta-depleted transplantation in children. The library targeted TCRbeta and was prepared with unique molecular identifiers. TCRdb re-called the PCR reads through MiXCR, storing one row per CDR3 protein. The data show about 74,000 distinct CDR3 sequences, 12% to 15% seen once. The sequencing here drew on PBMCs, mostly from graft donor cells, taken 180 days after TCRalphabeta/CD19-depleted stem cell transplant. These receptors came from a male patient between 2 and 9 years old who had a stem cell transplant for acute lymphoblastic leukemia, so the T cells may come from the graft donor.

This clonotype was seen repeatedly, ten times or more. The chain is built from TRBV7-2 and TRBJ1-1; D unresolved. Germline values: CDR1 SGHTA, CDR2 FQGNSA. V lost 5 bases and J 5 bases, leaving 12 bases between the germline ends. CDR3 length: 13 amino acids. CDR3 region: CASSARHGTEAFF. DNA of the CDR3: TGTGCCAGCAGCGCCCGACATGGGACTGAAGCTTTCTTT.

V and J are TRBV6-5 and TRBJ2-5, with TRBD1 matching over 7 bases. After removal of 2 bases from V and 1 base from J, the junction contained 4 bases not matched to a gene. The CDR3 runs 15 residues. CDR1 is MNHEY, CDR2 SVGAGI, per germline. CDR3 region: CASSYPGQTQETQYF. The CDR3 DNA sequence: TGTGCCAGCAGTTACCCGGGACAGACCCAAGAGACCCAGTACTTC.

In its sample, this clonotype was seen a few times. This chain connects TRBV12-3 or TRBV12-4 to TRBJ1-5; D ambiguous. The CDR3 is 15 residues long. V lost 4 bases and J lost 0, with 10 bases in between. DNA of the CDR3: TGTGCCAGCAGTTATACAGCGTATAGCAATCAGCCCCAGCATTTT. Its translation: CASSYTAYSNQPQHF.

In the case of this clonotype: This may stem from a read error, because a much larger clone lies one nucleotide away. This rearrangement joins TRBV12-3 or TRBV12-4 to TRBJ1-4; D gene ambiguous. The CDR3 has 14 amino acids. The ends were cut back, 6 bases at V and 7 bases at J, with 15 bases in the middle. DNA of the CDR3: TGTGCCAGCAGCCACGAGGGAAGGATTGAAAAACTGTTTTTT. Residues: CASSHEGRIEKLFF.

This clonotype was seen more than once but under ten times. One end of the junction fails to match germline, which may point to a read error. The V gene is TRBV7-7, the J gene TRBJ2-5; D is perhaps TRBD2 (5 bases). CDR3 length: 12 amino acids. From germline, CDR1 is SSHAT and CDR2 FNYEAQ (reference sequence). The CDR3 spells CASSPGKETQYF. The CDR3 region has the DNA TGTGCTAGCAGCCCCGGGAAAGAGACCCAGTACTTC.

The sample holds a few counts of this clonotype. This chain links TRBV29-1 with TRBJ1-3; no clear D. The CDR3 has 12 amino acids. V was shortened by 6 bases and J by 4 bases, with 10 bases between the two germline ends. Germline CDR1 reads SQVTM; CDR2 reads ANQGSEA. The DNA of the CDR3 is TGCAGCGTAGAGGGCAGAGGAAACACCATATATTTT. As protein: CSVEGRGNTIYF.

The rearrangement uses TRBV5-1 and TRBJ2-3; no clear D gene. In germline, CDR1 is SGHRS, CDR2 YFSETQ. This CDR3 contains 12 residues. Trimming took off 1 base at V and 5 bases at J, with 5 bases between the two ends. The CDR3 spells CASSLSGDTQYF. In DNA form, the CDR3 reads TGCGCCAGCAGCTTGTCGGGAGATACGCAGTATTTT.

This clonotype occurred a few times. The chain is built from TRBV6-2 or TRBV6-3 and TRBJ2-7; D remains unclear. Germline CDR1 is MNHEY and CDR2 is SVGEGT. The CDR3 totals 14 residues. With 8 bases removed from V and 2 bases from J, the gap between germline ends came to 16 bases. Written as DNA, the CDR3 is TGTGCCAGCGGCCACGGCAAGGTAACCTACGAGCAGTACTTC. Amino acids: CASGHGKVTYEQYF.

The V call is TRBV12-3 or TRBV12-4, the J call TRBJ2-6; D perhaps matches TRBD1 (6 bases). Trimming shortened V by 5 bases and J by 0 bases, and 8 bases separated the two germline ends. The CDR3 is made up of 15 amino acids. The chain's CDR3 is CASSRRGSGANVLTF. CDR3 DNA: TGTGCCAGCAGTCGCAGGGGCTCTGGGGCCAACGTCCTGACTTTC.

This clonotype has just a few counts. The chain recombines TRBV28 with TRBJ1-4, with 10 bases matching TRBD1. The germline V gene has CDR1 MDHEN and CDR2 SYDVKM. This CDR3 has 15 residues. V lost 2 bases and J lost 5; bases outside the gene matches: 2. The chain's CDR3 is CASSLRQGANEKLFF. The CDR3 region has the DNA TGTGCCAGCAGTTTAAGACAGGGGGCGAATGAAAAACTGTTTTTT.

The rearrangement uses TRBV6-6 and TRBJ2-3; D is possibly TRBD1 or TRBD2 (6 bases each). The CDR3 has 13 amino acids. With 11 bases removed from V and 2 bases from J, the gap between germline ends came to 14 bases. The germline CDR1 and CDR2 sequences are MNHNY and SVGAGI (reference sequence). This CDR3 is CAARGLSTDTQYF. CDR3 DNA sequence: TGTGCCGCCAGGGGACTCTCCACAGATACGCAGTATTTT.

This clonotype has only a few counts. The CDR3 region is CASSLALGTQYF. The CDR3 region has the DNA TGTGCCAGCAGCTTAGCGTTGGGAACGCAGTATTTT. The rearrangement links TRBV7-2 to TRBJ2-3; no firm D call. The CDR3 covers 12 residues. Germline V gives CDR1 SGHTA, CDR2 FQGNSA. V was trimmed by 0 bases and J by 9 bases, leaving 7 bases between them. The full variable domain, its missing parts supplied by reference TRBV7-2 and TRBJ2-3, is GAGVSQSPSNKVTEKGKDVELRCDPISGHTALYWYRQSLGQGLEFLIYFQGNSAPDKSGLPSDRFSAERTGGSVSTLTIQRTQQEDSAVYLCASSLALGTQYFGPGTRLTVL.

This clonotype has just a few counts. This chain links TRBV7-9 with TRBJ2-7; weak D call: TRBD2 (6 bases). Germline assignment: CDR1 SEHNR and CDR2 FQNEAQ (reference sequence). The germline V and J ends were trimmed by 3 bases and 4 bases, with 10 bases remaining between them. The length of the CDR3 is 13 residues. The CDR3 DNA follows: TGTGCCAGCAGCTTGGGGAGGATTTACGAGCAGTACTTC. This sequence encodes CASSLGRIYEQYF.

This chain uses TRBV9 with TRBJ2-7; D is possibly TRBD1 (5 bases). Trimming shortened V by 5 bases and J by 7 bases, and 13 bases separated the two germline ends. There are 12 residues in the CDR3. Looked up from germline, CDR1 is SGDLS and CDR2 is YYNGEE. The CDR3 protein is CASSRQTPEQYF. CDR3 DNA sequence: TGTGCCAGCAGTCGACAGACCCCTGAGCAGTACTTC.

The chain combines TRBV4-2 with TRBJ1-1; 7 positions agree with TRBD1. The V and J ends lost 0 bases and 6 bases, in that order; junction bases with no gene match: 13. Germline CDR1 and CDR2: LGHNA and YNFKEQ. This CDR3 spans 17 amino acids. CDR3 nucleotides: TGTGCCAGCAGCCAAGATCAAGGAGGAGGGGGCACCTCTGAAGCTTTCTTT. This gives the protein CASSQDQGGGGTSEAFF.

This clonotype was counted only a few times. This chain connects TRBV5-5 to TRBJ2-3; a possible D gene is TRBD1 (6 bases). Germline assignment: CDR1 SGHKS and CDR2 YYEKEE (reference sequence). The CDR3 consists of 12 residues. V was clipped by 0 bases and J by 11 bases, with 10 bases between them. Written as DNA, the CDR3 is TGTGCCAGCAGCTTGGGTGGACAGAAGCAGTATTTT. Translated, it gives CASSLGGQKQYF.

The chain joins TRBV28 to TRBJ1-2; D ambiguous. The CDR3 consists of 14 residues. Germline V gives CDR1 MDHEN, CDR2 SYDVKM. The CDR3 is CASHHPRANYGYTF. The CDR3 DNA follows: TGTGCTAGCCATCACCCCCGGGCCAACTATGGCTACACCTTC.

V is TRBV9 and J is TRBJ2-7; D is unresolved. The CDR3 consists of 15 residues. The V gene's germline CDR1 is SGDLS and CDR2 YYNGEE. Trimming pared 0 bases from V and 3 bases from J, leaving 13 bases between. The CDR3 protein is CASSVVGGPFYEQYF. The DNA for the CDR3 is TGTGCCAGCAGCGTAGTAGGTGGACCCTTCTACGAGCAGTACTTC.

J is TRBJ1-3 and V is TRBV20-1, with a weak D call TRBD1 (5 bases). Germline V gives CDR1 DFQATT, CDR2 SNEGSKA (reference sequence). The CDR3 covers 15 residues. The V gene lost 5 bases and the J gene lost 0 bases, with 14 bases spanning the gap. The CDR3 DNA reads TGCAGTGCTTCCGGGACGGTCTTCTCTGGAAACACCATATATTTT. This gives the protein CSASGTVFSGNTIYF.

The chain recombines TRBV10-3 with TRBJ2-5; D unclear. V was trimmed by 4 bases and J by 2 bases, leaving 11 bases between them. Germline V gives CDR1 ENHRY, CDR2 SYGVKD. The CDR3 length is 14 residues. The CDR3 is CAISGKAGQETQYF. The DNA of the CDR3 is TGTGCCATCAGTGGTAAGGCAGGTCAAGAGACCCAGTACTTC.

The sample holds many counts of this clonotype. V usage is TRBV4-3 and J usage is TRBJ2-3, with D unresolved. Germline assignment: CDR1 LGHNA and CDR2 YSLEER. This CDR3 spans 15 amino acids. Trimming shortened V by 1 base and J by 2 bases, and 10 bases separated the two germline ends. The CDR3 region is CASSQGVLSTDTQYF. The CDR3 bases are TGCGCCAGCAGCCAAGGTGTTCTATCCACAGATACGCAGTATTTT.

This chain connects TRBV7-2 to TRBJ2-1; TRBD1 is a possible D gene (5 bases). The V gene lost 1 base and the J gene lost 4 bases, with 8 bases spanning the gap. Germline V gene sequence: CDR1 SGHTA, CDR2 FQGNSA. The CDR3 runs to 14 residues. CDR3 in amino acids: CASSLVQAYNEQFF. The DNA for the CDR3 is TGTGCCAGCAGCTTAGTACAGGCATACAATGAGCAGTTCTTC.

V usage is TRBV7-9 and J usage is TRBJ2-3; TRBD2 matches at 9 bases. Germline V lookup: CDR1 SEHNR, CDR2 FQNEAQ (reference sequence). The J segment lost 0 bases and the V segment lost 7 bases, leaving 5 bases of the junction unmatched. The CDR3 runs 15 residues. This CDR3 reads CASTKTSGSTDTQYF. The CDR3, as DNA: TGTGCCAGCACCAAGACTAGCGGTAGCACAGATACGCAGTATTTT.

The rearrangement uses TRBV7-9 and TRBJ1-2, with 11 bases fitting TRBD1. Germline CDR1 is SEHNR and CDR2 is FQNEAQ (reference sequence). The CDR3 sequence is 15 residues long. V shed 10 bases, J shed 0 bases, and the junction held 7 bases outside the gene matches. CDR3 coding DNA: TGTGCCACACGGGACAGGGGGGGTGCTAACTATGGCTACACCTTC. This sequence encodes CATRDRGGANYGYTF.

The CDR3 DNA reads as TGTGCCAGCAGTTTTGGGACAGCTAGCACAGATACGCAGTATTTT. As protein: CASSFGTASTDTQYF. V and J are TRBV27 and TRBJ2-3; 7 bases agree with TRBD1. Germline V gene data show CDR1 as MNHEY and CDR2 as SMNVEV (reference sequence). The CDR3 sequence is 15 residues long. Trimming took 3 bases from V and 0 from J; bases not matched to a gene: 3.